Below are 2 T cell receptor beta chains sequenced from a single sample in a study of T cell responses to AZD1222 COVID-19 vaccine. This table comes from immunoSEQ multiplex PCR, and its TCRdb copy is limited to in-frame clones, with some not included. The data contain 90,000 to 120,000 clones, 85% to 90% of them singletons. Sequenced material: peripheral blood, taken on day 0 of AZD1222 vaccination. These receptor sequences come from an adult in good health.

This clone occurred once. This chain uses TRBV5-1 with TRBJ1-6; D is perhaps TRBD1 (6 bases). Trimming left V 4 bases short and J 7 bases short, with 15 bases between. Germline CDR1 SGHRS, CDR2 YFSETQ. This CDR3 has 15 amino acids. CDR3 loop: CASSPGAGENSPLHF. CDR3 sequence (DNA): TGCGCCAGCAGCCCTGGGGCAGGGGAGAATTCACCCCTCCACTTT.

This chain links TRBV5-6 with TRBJ1-1; tentative D call: TRBD1 (5 bases). V was shortened by 4 bases and J by 3 bases, with 16 bases between the two germline ends. This CDR3 is built from 15 residues. Germline-derived CDR1 and CDR2 are SGHDT and YYEEEE. CDR3 region: CASSPSGGADTEAFF. DNA of the CDR3: TGTGCCAGCAGCCCGTCGGGGGGAGCGGACACTGAAGCTTTCTTT.